The 15 T cell receptor beta chains reported below all come from one sample, sequenced in a study of blood T cells in healthy people across ages. With a J-beta primer mix and a sample-barcoded 5' primer, a second PCR ran 7 to 11 cycles. TCRdb processed the 5' RACE reads anew with MiXCR; each CDR3 protein has one entry. The sample has just under 750,000 distinct CDR3 sequences, roughly 20% seen once. The specimen sequenced was blood. These receptors all come from a man in his 70s in good health.

This clonotype was counted between two and nine times. The chain uses TRBV2 and TRBJ2-5; the D gene is possibly TRBD1 (6 bases). V lost 5 bases and J lost 5, with 15 bases in between. The CDR3 totals 14 residues. CDR1 and CDR2 from the germline V gene are SNHLY and FYNNEI. CDR3 amino acids: CASSPNRAFETQYF. CDR3 DNA sequence: TGTGCCAGCAGTCCTAACAGGGCTTTTGAGACCCAGTACTTC.

This clonotype was observed a handful of times. The rearrangement uses TRBV5-1 and TRBJ2-1; 7 bases are a match to TRBD2. Looked up from germline, CDR1 is SGHRS and CDR2 is YFSETQ. The CDR3 sequence is 15 residues long. Trimming took 4 bases from V and 0 from J; bases not matched to a gene: 4. The CDR3 bases are TGCGCCAGCAGCCCTCGGGAGGCCTCCTACAATGAGCAGTTCTTC. Its protein is CASSPREASYNEQFF.

The chain employs TRBV19 and TRBJ1-5; 7 bases agree with TRBD1. CDR3 length: 14 amino acids. V shed 10 bases and J 3 bases; nucleotides not matched to a gene: 9. CDR1 is LNHDA, CDR2 SQIVND, per germline (reference sequence). CDR3 DNA: TGTGCCACCAGAGAAGGGACAGTCAATCAGCCCCAGCATTTT. Amino acid sequence: CATREGTVNQPQHF.

In this sample, this clonotype turned up a few times. The CDR3 reads CASVAGGSYNEQFF. The CDR3 coding sequence is TGCGCCAGCGTAGCGGGAGGATCCTACAATGAGCAGTTCTTC. The chain is built from TRBV5-1 and TRBJ2-1; 10 bases map to TRBD2. V trimming: 7 bases; J trimming: 1 base; junction bases outside the gene matches: 2. This CDR3 comprises 14 residues. CDR1 is SGHRS, CDR2 YFSETQ, per germline.

A few counts support this clonotype. This chain connects TRBV18 to TRBJ2-5; D is uncertain. Germline values: CDR1 KGHSH, CDR2 LQKENI. This CDR3 contains 14 residues. V was trimmed by 3 bases and J by 0 bases, leaving 8 bases between them. The CDR3 coding sequence is TGTGCCAGCTCACCGCCTTCCTACCAAGAGACCCAGTACTTC. This encodes CASSPPSYQETQYF.

This clonotype appeared many times. V gene TRBV5-1 combines with J gene TRBJ1-3, with D perhaps TRBD1 (5 bases). In germline, CDR1 is SGHRS, CDR2 YFSETQ. The CDR3 runs to 18 residues. The V and J ends lost 5 bases and 4 bases respectively, with 25 bases between them. In nucleotides, the CDR3 is TGCGCCAGCAGGAGGGACCCCGGACCAAAGACTTCAGGAAACACCATATATTTT. It encodes CASRRDPGPKTSGNTIYF.

The chain employs TRBV7-2 and TRBJ1-2, with D perhaps TRBD1 (5 bases). There are 15 residues in the CDR3. V gave up 1 base and J gave up 0 bases, with 9 bases separating them. Germline lookup yields CDR1 SGHTA and CDR2 FQGNSA. CDR3 in DNA: TGTGCCAGCAGCTTAGGACAGAGAGCTAACTATGGCTACACCTTC. It translates to CASSLGQRANYGYTF.

This clonotype was detected only a few times. This chain's CDR3 is CSVERSPKAGTTRETQYF. The CDR3 DNA is TGCAGCGTTGAACGTTCTCCGAAAGCGGGAACCACCAGAGAGACCCAGTACTTC. The gene calls are TRBV29-1 and TRBJ2-5; 7 bases agree with TRBD2. CDR1 SQVTM and CDR2 ANQGSEA come from the germline V gene. J lost 4 bases, V lost 2 bases, and 19 bases had no gene match. The CDR3 spans 18 residues.

This clonotype was counted between two and nine times. A much bigger clone sits one base away, suggesting this may be a read error. The chain combines TRBV29-1 with TRBJ1-1; TRBD1 matches 7 bases. CDR3 size: 14 residues. Germline-derived CDR1 and CDR2 are SQVTM and ANQGSEA. CDR3 in amino acids: CSVESLTGNTETFF. The CDR3 nucleotides are TGCAGCGTTGAAAGCTTGACAGGGAACACTGAAACTTTCTTT.

This sequence joins TRBV7-2 and TRBJ1-2; maybe TRBD1 (5 bases). Germline V gene data show CDR1 as SGHTA and CDR2 as FQGNSA. This CDR3 has 15 residues. V lost 5 bases and J lost 6, with 19 bases in between. CDR3 DNA: TGTGCCAGCAGCCAGGGCGTACAGCCCGCTAATGGCTACACCTTC. It translates to CASSQGVQPANGYTF.

The chain couples TRBV20-1 to TRBJ1-2, with D unresolved. Trimming removed 7 bases from V and 3 bases from J, with 18 bases in between. The germline V gene encodes CDR1 DFQATT and CDR2 SNEGSKA (reference sequence). The CDR3 length is 14 residues. CDR3 nucleotide sequence: TGCAGTGTCGTCGGTCAAAACGGAGACTATGGCTACACCTTC. It specifies CSVVGQNGDYGYTF.

This clonotype was detected a few times. The chain has TRBV5-1 and TRBJ2-5; no definite D call. Trimming left V 0 bases short and J 1 base short, with 25 bases between. This CDR3 comprises 20 residues. Germline loops: CDR1 SGHRS, CDR2 YFSETQ. The CDR3 region has the DNA TGCGCCAGCAGCTTGGCCTTTGGAGTGACGTCTAACCCCCTCCAAGAGACCCAGTACTTC. It codes for CASSLAFGVTSNPLQETQYF.

The J gene is TRBJ2-1, the V gene TRBV11-2; maybe TRBD1 (5 bases). V was trimmed by 4 bases and J by 6 bases, leaving 13 bases between them. Germline-derived CDR1 and CDR2 are SGHAT and FQNNGV. The CDR3 runs to 14 residues. CDR3: CASSSTGRANEQFF. DNA of the CDR3: TGTGCCAGCAGCTCTACAGGTAGAGCCAATGAGCAGTTCTTC.

This clonotype was detected ten times or more. V gene TRBV5-5 combines with J gene TRBJ2-5, with 7 bases aligning to TRBD2. Per germline, CDR1 SGHKS and CDR2 YYEKEE (reference sequence). The CDR3 runs to 14 residues. With V trimmed by 4 bases and J by 2 bases, 5 bases remained unmatched. This CDR3 is CASSRGTIQETQYF. CDR3 nucleotide sequence: TGTGCCAGCAGCCGGGGGACTATACAAGAGACCCAGTACTTC.

This clonotype was observed a single time. The rearrangement joins TRBV18 to TRBJ1-4, with TRBD1 matching over 7 bases. Germline CDR1 KGHSH, CDR2 LQKENI. The CDR3 runs 14 residues. J gave up 6 bases and V 3 bases, and 4 bases lay outside the gene matches. Written as DNA, the CDR3 is TGTGCCAGCTCACCCGGGACAGAGGATGAAAAACTGTTTTTT. This sequence encodes CASSPGTEDEKLFF.